This record concerns one TCR beta chain sequence. This clone's antigen is unknown. Base-call qualities are not available, and no considerably larger clone is one nucleotide away. Profiling of TCR beta VDJ combinations and CDR3 sequences used genomic DNA as the template. An Illumina HiSeq 2000 was used for TCR repertoire sequencing. On the authors' methods: TRBV/TRBJ rearrangement plots, CDR3 size and DJ length profiles, and Simpson's diversity index were used to assess repertoires. Whichever DNA sequence was most abundant in the deep sequencing data was defined as the immunodominant clone. CDR3 amino acid sequences were screened for sharing across subjects and compared with published repertoires and the VDJdb database. TCRdb reran the public reads through fastp at Q25 and MiXCR, keeping productive beta chains. All rows with the same CDR3 protein become a single entry with the most common DNA and genes. These V and J calls originate from TCRdb's pipeline instead of the authors' own analysis. This sample has some 98,000 distinct CDR3 sequences in its table, and 55% to 80% of those were observed once. The top ten hold 50% to 70% of the sample.

The sample comes from a study of CD8+CD57+ T cells in acquired aplastic anemia (dated by TCRdb to the late 2010s). Notes on the research overall: Extracted DNA from sorted CD4+ and CD8+ cells averaged 3.2 ug, ranging from 0.2 to 27.4 ug. A CD8+CD57+ expansion meant a frequency higher than the mean frequency seen in healthy subjects.

Flow cytometry had shown CD8+CD57+ cell expansion in the patients selected for sequencing. Every patient had severe acquired aplastic anemia, diagnosed using the International Study of Aplastic Anemia and Agranulocytosis and Camitta criteria. No therapy had been received by the patients at the time of blood sampling. In the study, sorted CD4+ and CD8+ blood T cells from patients with severe aplastic anemia and from healthy subjects underwent deep sequencing of TCR repertoires. In the USA, patient enrollment took place under clinicaltrials.gov protocols 00001620, 01623167, 00001397, 00071045, 00081523 and 00961064. Ficoll-Paque density gradient centrifugation was used to isolate peripheral blood mononuclear cells. Before DNA extraction, CD4+ and CD8+ T cells were sorted with FACS or magnetic beads. General findings and caveats noted by the study authors: Between patients and healthy controls, no significant difference in CD8+ Simpson's diversity was found (P=0.060). Twenty-nine CD8+ CDR3 sequences were found in both patients and controls but appeared to be highly expressed in patients and within the immunodominant clones of the patients.

The CDR3 contains 16 residues, cysteine and phenylalanine counted. Of the read, only the CDR3 DNA is kept; its 48 bases are in frame from base 1. Clipping removes 6 bases from V and 6 bases from J, with 11 as the unmatched junction base count. The germline V gene provides CDR1 SGHRS and CDR2 YFSETQ. The sample taken for sequencing was sorted CD4+, CD8+, or CD8+CD57+ T cells (not recorded which) from PBMCs. The rearrangement combines TRBV5-1 with TRBJ2-1; 11 junctional bases match TRBD2. This clonotype originated in a human donor with aplastic anemia. The nucleotide sequence reads as follows: TGCGCCAGCACCAAAGGACTAGCGGGCCCTGGCAATGAGCAGTTCTTC. Its protein product is CASTKGLAGPGNEQFF.